The 12 T cell receptor beta chains reported below all come from one sample, sequenced in a study of OX40 agonist ivuxolimab in advanced cancers. The method behind the library was the immunoSEQ multiplex PCR assay. TCRdb re-hosts the immuneACCESS table, in-frame sequences only. Its copies lack some clones; in the studies checked, an unresolved V gene accounts for under half of them, and the cause for the rest is not known. Here the sample has 80,000 to 95,000 clones; around 84% occur a single time. Of the sample, approximately 2% is held by the ten largest clones. The sequences come from CD4+ or CD8+ T cells sorted from blood, collected in a trial of the OX40 agonist ivuxolimab. Receptor source: an adult with an advanced solid tumor such as melanoma, head and neck, liver or kidney cancer.

This chain connects TRBV7-6 to TRBJ1-2; TRBD1 matches 10 bases. There are 15 residues in the CDR3. V gave up 4 bases and J gave up 3 bases; unmatched junction bases: 5. The germline V gene encodes CDR1 SGHVS and CDR2 FNYEAQ. CDR3 sequence (DNA): TGTGCCAGCAGCTCCGGACAGGGGGTACACTATGGCTACACCTTC. Translation gives CASSSGQGVHYGYTF.

The V gene is TRBV5-1, the J gene TRBJ2-2; TRBD1 is a possible D gene (7 bases). CDR1 is SGHRS, CDR2 YFSETQ, per germline. Trimming pared 3 bases from V and 1 base from J, leaving 10 bases between. The CDR3 length is 15 residues. The CDR3 here is CASSSGGGNTGELFF. The CDR3 bases are TGCGCCAGCAGCTCAGGGGGAGGGAACACCGGGGAGCTGTTTTTT.

The chain recombines TRBV7-2 with TRBJ2-3, with 7 bases aligning to TRBD2. The CDR3 runs to 16 residues. Germline assignment: CDR1 SGHTA and CDR2 FQGNSA. The ends lost 8 bases at V and 0 bases at J; junction bases unmatched: 11. In DNA form, the CDR3 reads TGTGCCAGCTGGGGGACTAATAATTCTAGCACAGATACGCAGTATTTT. Amino acids: CASWGTNNSSTDTQYF.

This clone was found many times. The V and J genes are TRBV5-1 and TRBJ1-2, with D unresolved. Trimming removed 3 bases from V and 6 bases from J, with 12 bases in between. Germline values: CDR1 SGHRS, CDR2 YFSETQ. This CDR3 is built from 13 residues. The chain's CDR3 is CASSYLASDGYTF. In nucleotides, the CDR3 is TGCGCCAGCAGCTACCTCGCGTCGGATGGCTACACCTTC. Filled out from reference TRBV5-1 and TRBJ1-2, the complete variable domain reads KAGVTQTPRYLIKTRGQQVTLSCSPISGHRSVSWYQQTPGQGLQFLFEYFSETQRNKGNFPGRFSGRQFSNSRSEMNVSTLELGDSALYLCASSYLASDGYTFGSGTRLTVV.

The rearrangement uses TRBV5-1 and TRBJ1-1; TRBD1 agrees at 7 bases. CDR3 length: 14 amino acids. J was trimmed by 5 bases and V by 0 bases; bases with no gene match: 4. Germline V gives CDR1 SGHRS, CDR2 YFSETQ. The CDR3 sequence is CASSLDGRGTEAFF. In DNA form, the CDR3 reads TGCGCCAGCAGCTTGGACGGCAGGGGGACTGAAGCTTTCTTT.

The V and J genes are TRBV29-1 and TRBJ1-1, with 7 bases matching TRBD1. CDR3 length equals 13 residues. In germline, CDR1 is SQVTM, CDR2 ANQGSEA. J lost 1 base, V lost 6 bases, and 5 bases had no gene match. Written as DNA, the CDR3 is TGCAGCGTGGGTTGGACAGGGAACACTGAAGCTTTCTTT. Translating gives CSVGWTGNTEAFF.

V usage is TRBV9 and J usage is TRBJ1-4; tentative D call: TRBD1 (6 bases). Trimming removed 4 bases at V and 3 bases at J, with 13 bases between. Germline loops: CDR1 SGDLS, CDR2 YYNGEE. The CDR3 covers 15 residues. The CDR3 DNA is TGTGCCAGCAGCCCCGGGGGGCAGTCTAATGAAAAACTGTTTTTT. Encoded protein: CASSPGGQSNEKLFF.

This chain uses TRBV6-5 with TRBJ1-2; D is unresolved. This CDR3 region has 14 residues. Germline CDR1 reads MNHEY; CDR2 reads SVGAGI. The V end was cut by 6 bases, the J end by 0 bases, with 11 bases between. In DNA, the CDR3 is TGTGCCAGCAGACTTATCGGGGCTAACTATGGCTACACCTTC. Translated: CASRLIGANYGYTF.

The chain links TRBV7-2 to TRBJ2-5; D uncertain. CDR3 length equals 12 residues. CDR1 is SGHTA and CDR2 is FQGNSA in the germline V gene. V lost 6 bases, J lost 0 bases, and 5 bases lay in between. This CDR3 is CASSFYQETQYF. The CDR3 DNA is TGTGCCAGCAGTTTCTACCAAGAGACCCAGTACTTC. Combining the CDR3 with reference TRBV7-2 and TRBJ2-5 gives the whole variable domain GAGVSQSPSNKVTEKGKDVELRCDPISGHTALYWYRQSLGQGLEFLIYFQGNSAPDKSGLPSDRFSAERTGGSVSTLTIQRTQQEDSAVYLCASSFYQETQYFGPGTRLLVL.

The chain couples TRBV6-6 to TRBJ2-7; D unresolved. The CDR3 has 14 amino acids. Deletions cut 6 bases from V and 2 bases from J, with 14 bases between. Germline CDR1 and CDR2: MNHNY and SVGAGI (reference sequence). In DNA, the CDR3 is TGTGCCAGCAGCTCCAGTTTTGGGGCCTACGAGCAGTACTTC. Protein product: CASSSSFGAYEQYF.

CDR3 residues: CASSLVGISYSGNTIYF. The CDR3, as DNA: TGCGCCAGCAGCTTGGTGGGCATTTCATACTCTGGAAACACCATATATTTT. The chain links TRBV5-1 to TRBJ1-3, with unresolved D. CDR3 length: 17 amino acids. Trimming left V 0 bases short and J 0 bases short, with 13 bases between. The germline gives CDR1 SGHRS, CDR2 YFSETQ.

This clone was seen a handful of times. V usage is TRBV2 and J usage is TRBJ2-7; D perhaps matches TRBD1 (5 bases). Trimming stripped 8 bases from V and 1 base from J, with 12 bases between. This CDR3 is built from 13 residues. Germline values: CDR1 SNHLY, CDR2 FYNNEI. The chain's CDR3 is CASSRVESYEQYF. The CDR3 DNA is TGTGCCAGCTCCAGGGTAGAATCCTACGAGCAGTACTTC.